The rows below give T cell receptor beta chains drawn from one sample of a study of spatial heterogeneity in lung cancer. TCRdb recomputed calls from the 5' RACE reads with MiXCR, one row per CDR3 protein. This sample carries about 3,000 distinct CDR3 sequences, roughly 15% of them seen once, and the ten largest clones take over 9.5%. The source was lung tumor tissue, collected at surgery. All receptors derive from a male donor with early-stage non-small cell lung cancer. Each CDR3 is given with its conserved first and last residue. The order of the fields is V gene, J gene, D gene, clone size, CDR3 protein, CDR3 DNA. A D gene is named only where the DNA matches it firmly. Clone size is not always given. Where it is, it says once, few, many or a class for expanded clones.

TRBV29-1,TRBJ1-4,.,.,CSAARGRGPSEKLFF,TGCAGCGCCGCGAGGGGACGGGGTCCAAGCGAAAAACTGTTTTTT
TRBV7-9,TRBJ2-6,.,large,CASSLVSGANVLTF,TGTGCCAGCAGCCTTGTTTCTGGGGCCAACGTCCTGACTTTC
TRBV18,TRBJ1-1,.,.,CASSQGGFTEAFF,TGTGCCAGCTCACAGGGGGGGTTTACTGAAGCTTTCTTT
TRBV29-1,TRBJ2-1,TRBD1,medium-sized,CSVQQGESYNEQFF,TGCAGCGTTCAACAGGGGGAGTCCTACAATGAGCAGTTCTTC
TRBV11-1,TRBJ2-4,.,medium-sized,CASSSTETAKNIQYF,TGTGCCAGCAGTTCGACGGAGACAGCCAAAAACATTCAGTACTTC
TRBV30,TRBJ2-2,.,medium-sized,CAWSKGPINTGELFF,TGTGCCTGGAGTAAGGGTCCTATAAACACCGGGGAGCTGTTTTTT
TRBV20-1,TRBJ2-5,TRBD2,few,CSARPGLAKPETQYF,TGCAGTGCTAGGCCGGGACTAGCGAAGCCTGAGACCCAGTACTTC
TRBV2,TRBJ2-1,.,.,CASGGDSYEQFF,TGTGCCAGCGGGGGGGACAGCTATGAGCAGTTCTTC
TRBV28,TRBJ2-1,TRBD2,few,CASQAGGVSYNEQFF,TGTGCCAGCCAAGCGGGGGGGGTCTCCTACAATGAGCAGTTCTTC
TRBV10-3,TRBJ2-3,.,medium-sized,CAIRRGQGTDTQYF,TGTGCCATCAGGCGTGGGCAGGGGACAGATACGCAGTATTTT
TRBV20-1,TRBJ2-3,TRBD2,medium-sized,CSARAWGLAGEFGLDTQYF,TGCAGTGCTAGGGCGTGGGGACTAGCGGGAGAATTCGGGTTGGATACGCAGTATTTT
TRBV5-1,TRBJ2-5,.,medium-sized,CASSPHYSQETQYF,TGCGCCAGCAGCCCACACTATAGCCAAGAGACCCAGTACTTC
TRBV29-1,TRBJ2-7,TRBD1,medium-sized,CSVDGVVGQGASYEQYF,TGCAGCGTTGATGGTGTAGTGGGACAGGGGGCCTCCTACGAGCAGTACTTC
TRBV6-5,TRBJ1-6,.,medium-sized,CASSYSTGFSYNSPLHF,TGTGCCAGCAGTTACTCGACGGGTTTCTCCTATAATTCACCCCTCCACTTT
TRBV20-1,TRBJ2-1,TRBD1,medium-sized,CSAGGQQNNEQFF,TGCAGTGCTGGGGGACAGCAAAACAATGAGCAGTTCTTC
TRBV12-3/TRBV12-4,TRBJ1-1,.,medium-sized,CASRPGSREAFF,TGTGCCAGCAGGCCAGGGTCCCGCGAAGCTTTCTTT
TRBV29-1,TRBJ2-1,TRBD2,few,CSVEFPRLAGKQFF,TGCAGCGTTGAATTCCCGAGACTAGCGGGAAAGCAGTTCTTC
TRBV12-3/TRBV12-4,TRBJ2-2,TRBD1,.,CASSETGAGELFF,TGTGCCAGCAGCGAGACAGGGGCCGGGGAGCTGTTTTTT
TRBV7-8,TRBJ2-1,.,.,CASSSRYRTYNEQFF,TGTGCCAGCAGCTCGAGGTACAGAACTTACAATGAGCAGTTCTTC
TRBV6-5,TRBJ2-7,TRBD2,medium-sized,CASTEGTSGSYEQYF,TGTGCCAGCACTGAAGGGACTAGCGGCTCCTACGAGCAGTACTTC
TRBV5-1,TRBJ1-1,TRBD1,medium-sized,CASKTGRDAGEAFF,TGCGCCAGCAAGACAGGGCGCGACGCGGGTGAAGCTTTCTTT
TRBV4-1,TRBJ1-5,TRBD1,medium-sized,CASSLTGTGSNQPQHF,TGCGCCAGCAGCTTAACGGGGACAGGAAGCAATCAGCCCCAGCATTTT
TRBV11-2,TRBJ2-4,TRBD1,medium-sized,CASSLGPGQGAKNIQYF,TGTGCCAGCAGCTTAGGCCCCGGACAGGGGGCCAAAAACATTCAGTACTTC
TRBV28,TRBJ2-7,.,large,CASSSPGMDSYEQYF,TGTGCCAGCAGTTCCCCTGGGATGGACTCCTACGAGCAGTACTTC
TRBV7-8,TRBJ2-1,.,few,CASSSHISFGVLYHEQFF,TGTGCCAGCAGCTCCCACATAAGTTTCGGGGTACTGTATCATGAGCAGTTCTTC
TRBV7-9,TRBJ2-5,TRBD2,.,CASSPFAGEGETQYF,TGTGCCAGCAGCCCTTTTGCGGGAGAAGGAGAGACCCAGTACTTC
TRBV20-1,TRBJ2-1,TRBD2,many,CSAREAGVTYNEQFF,TGCAGTGCTAGAGAGGCGGGGGTTACCTACAATGAGCAGTTCTTC
TRBV7-2,TRBJ1-6,TRBD1,large,CASSSPGQGNSPLHF,TGTGCCAGCAGCTCGCCGGGACAGGGTAATTCACCCCTCCACTTT
TRBV5-6,TRBJ2-7,TRBD2,.,CASSFRLAGYTSYEQYF,TGTGCCAGCAGCTTCAGACTAGCGGGATACACTTCCTACGAGCAGTACTTC